Presented here are 2 T cell receptor beta chains from one specimen sequenced in a study of PD-L1 blockade in urothelial cancer (dated 2017 in TCRdb). The method was the immunoSEQ multiplex PCR assay. As stored in TCRdb, this immuneACCESS dataset retains in-frame rearrangements with V and J assigned. A fraction of the clones does not appear; measured against another copy, unresolved V genes explain less than half of the discrepancy, and the remainder lacks a known reason. The sample has around 38,000 clones on record, 80% to 90% of them singletons. The top ten clones comprise roughly 23% of the sample. Explained via the paper, the time point label denotes: peripheral blood 6 weeks after treatment start. The sample in question was PBMCs, obtained around atezolizumab (anti-PD-L1) treatment. Source of these receptors: a man in his sixties with urothelial cancer.

This chain connects TRBV6-5 to TRBJ2-5; D gene ambiguous. V was pared by 2 bases and J by 2 bases, with 6 bases between. Germline V gene lookup returns CDR1 MNHEY and CDR2 SVGAGI. The CDR3 sequence is 13 residues long. The CDR3 here is CASSYPKQETQYF. CDR3 DNA: TGTGCCAGCAGTTACCCTAAACAAGAGACCCAGTACTTC.

This clone occurred a few times. The gene calls are TRBV7-2 and TRBJ1-6; D unresolved. The germline V gene encodes CDR1 SGHTA and CDR2 FQGNSA. V shed 0 bases and J shed 0 bases, with 3 bases lying between them. CDR3 size: 15 residues. The CDR3 here is CASSLASSYNSPLHF. The CDR3 DNA reads TGTGCCAGCAGCTTAGCGAGCTCCTATAATTCACCCCTCCACTTT.